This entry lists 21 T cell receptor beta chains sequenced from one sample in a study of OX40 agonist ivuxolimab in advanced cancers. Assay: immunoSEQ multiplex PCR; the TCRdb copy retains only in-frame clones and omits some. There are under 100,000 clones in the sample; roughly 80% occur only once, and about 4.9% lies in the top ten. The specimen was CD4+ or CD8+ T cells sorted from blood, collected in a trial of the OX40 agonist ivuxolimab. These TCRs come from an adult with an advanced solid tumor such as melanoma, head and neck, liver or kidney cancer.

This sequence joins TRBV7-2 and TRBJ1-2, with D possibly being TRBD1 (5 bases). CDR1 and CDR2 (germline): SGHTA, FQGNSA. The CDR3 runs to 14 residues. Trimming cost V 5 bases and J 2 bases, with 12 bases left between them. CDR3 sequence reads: CASSIPGPNYGYTF. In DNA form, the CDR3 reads TGTGCCAGCAGCATTCCGGGACCAAACTATGGCTACACCTTC.

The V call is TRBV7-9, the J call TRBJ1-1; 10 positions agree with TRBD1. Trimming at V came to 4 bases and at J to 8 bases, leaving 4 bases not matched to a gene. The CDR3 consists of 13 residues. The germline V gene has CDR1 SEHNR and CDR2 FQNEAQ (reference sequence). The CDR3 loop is CASSYGTGVEAFF. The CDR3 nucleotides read TGTGCCAGCAGCTACGGGACAGGGGTGGAAGCTTTCTTT.

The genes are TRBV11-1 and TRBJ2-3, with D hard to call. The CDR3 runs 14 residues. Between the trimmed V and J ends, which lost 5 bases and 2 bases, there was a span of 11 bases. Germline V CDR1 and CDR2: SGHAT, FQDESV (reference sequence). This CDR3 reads CASSLGRATDTQYF. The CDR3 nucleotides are TGTGCCAGCAGCCTCGGACGAGCCACAGATACGCAGTATTTT.

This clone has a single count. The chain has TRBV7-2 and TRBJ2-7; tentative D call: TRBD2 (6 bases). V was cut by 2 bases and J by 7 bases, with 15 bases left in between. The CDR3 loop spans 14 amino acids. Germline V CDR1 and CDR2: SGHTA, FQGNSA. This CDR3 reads CASSLMQARGEQYF. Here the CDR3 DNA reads TGTGCCAGCAGCTTAATGCAGGCCCGGGGGGAGCAGTACTTC.

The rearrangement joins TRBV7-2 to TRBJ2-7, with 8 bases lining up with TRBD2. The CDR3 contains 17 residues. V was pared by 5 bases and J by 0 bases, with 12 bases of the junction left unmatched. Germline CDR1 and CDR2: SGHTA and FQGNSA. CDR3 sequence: CASSTAGGGQYSYEQYF. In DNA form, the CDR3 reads TGTGCCAGCAGCACCGCCGGGGGGGGCCAATACTCCTACGAGCAGTACTTC.

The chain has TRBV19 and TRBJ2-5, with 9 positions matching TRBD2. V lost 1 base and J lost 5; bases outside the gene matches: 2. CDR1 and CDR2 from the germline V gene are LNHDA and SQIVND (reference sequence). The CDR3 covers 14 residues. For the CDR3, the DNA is TGTGCCAGTAGTATAGGGAGCGGGGGGGAGACCCAGTACTTC. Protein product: CASSIGSGGETQYF. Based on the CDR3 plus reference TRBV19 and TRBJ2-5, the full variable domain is DGGITQSPKYLFRKEGQNVTLSCEQNLNHDAMYWYRQDPGQGLRLIYYSQIVNDFQKGDIAEGYSVSREKKESFPLTVTSAQKNPTAFYLCASSIGSGGETQYFGPGTRLLVL.

The CDR3, as DNA: TGTGCCAGCAGCCATCGGGCAGACCCGCCCTACGAGCAGTACTTC. This gives the protein CASSHRADPPYEQYF. This sequence joins TRBV7-9 and TRBJ2-7; no definite D call. V gave up 5 bases and J gave up 2 bases, with 16 bases separating them. The CDR3 totals 15 residues. Per the germline V gene, CDR1 is SEHNR and CDR2 is FQNEAQ (reference sequence).

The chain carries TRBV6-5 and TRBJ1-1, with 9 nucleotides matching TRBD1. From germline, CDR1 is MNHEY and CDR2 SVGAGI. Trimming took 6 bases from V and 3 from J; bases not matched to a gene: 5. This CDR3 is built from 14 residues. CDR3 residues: CASRRDRGDTEAFF. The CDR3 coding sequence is TGTGCCAGCAGGAGAGACAGGGGGGACACTGAAGCTTTCTTT.

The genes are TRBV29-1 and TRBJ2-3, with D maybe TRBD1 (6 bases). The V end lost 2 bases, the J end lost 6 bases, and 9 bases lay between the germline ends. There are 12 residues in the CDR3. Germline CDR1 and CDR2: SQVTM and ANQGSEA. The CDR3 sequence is CSVEPTGDTQYF. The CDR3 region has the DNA TGCAGCGTTGAACCTACAGGGGATACGCAGTATTTT.

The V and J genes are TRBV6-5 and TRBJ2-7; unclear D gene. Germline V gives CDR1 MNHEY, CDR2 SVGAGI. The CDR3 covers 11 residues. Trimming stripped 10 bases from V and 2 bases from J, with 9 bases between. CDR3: CATSKAYEQYF. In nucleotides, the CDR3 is TGTGCCACCTCTAAGGCCTACGAGCAGTACTTC.

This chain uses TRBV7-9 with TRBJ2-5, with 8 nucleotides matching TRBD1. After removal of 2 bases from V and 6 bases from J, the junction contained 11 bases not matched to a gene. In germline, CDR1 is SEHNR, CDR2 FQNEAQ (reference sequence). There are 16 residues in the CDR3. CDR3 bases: TGTGCCAGCAGCTTAATTTTTGGGACAGGCGGAAAGACCCAGTACTTC. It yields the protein CASSLIFGTGGKTQYF. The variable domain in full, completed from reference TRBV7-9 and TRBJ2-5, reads DTGVSQNPRHKITKRGQNVTFRCDPISEHNRLYWYRQTLGQGPEFLTYFQNEAQLEKSRLLSDRFSAERPKGSFSTLEIQRTEQGDSAMYLCASSLIFGTGGKTQYFGPGTRLLVL.

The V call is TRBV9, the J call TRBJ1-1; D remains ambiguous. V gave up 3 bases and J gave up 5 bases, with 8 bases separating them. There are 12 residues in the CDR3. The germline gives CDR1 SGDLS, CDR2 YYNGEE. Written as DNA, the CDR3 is TGTGCCAGCAGCGCTTTGGGTACTGAAGCTTTCTTT. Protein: CASSALGTEAFF.

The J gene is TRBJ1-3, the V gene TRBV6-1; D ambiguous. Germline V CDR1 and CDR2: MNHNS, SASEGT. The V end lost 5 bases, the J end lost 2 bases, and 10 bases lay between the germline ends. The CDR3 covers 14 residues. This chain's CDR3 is CASSRAGTGNTIYF. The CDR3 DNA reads TGTGCCAGCAGTAGGGCGGGGACTGGAAACACCATATATTTT.

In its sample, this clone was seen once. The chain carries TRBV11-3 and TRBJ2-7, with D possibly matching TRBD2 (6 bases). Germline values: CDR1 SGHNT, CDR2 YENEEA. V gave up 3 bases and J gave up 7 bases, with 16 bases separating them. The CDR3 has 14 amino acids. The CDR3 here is CASSLEGSVEEQYF. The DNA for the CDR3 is TGTGCCAGCAGCTTGGAGGGGTCAGTCGAGGAGCAGTACTTC.

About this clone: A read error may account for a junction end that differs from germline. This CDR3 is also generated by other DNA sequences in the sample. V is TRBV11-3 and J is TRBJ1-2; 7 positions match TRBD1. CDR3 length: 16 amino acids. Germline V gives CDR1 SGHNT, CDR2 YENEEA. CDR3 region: CASSLDGTVFNYGYTF. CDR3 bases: TGTGCCAGCAGCCTAGATGGGACAGTTTTTAACTATGGCTACACCTTC.

CDR3 sequence: CASSSRLAGEGYEQFF. The CDR3 coding sequence is TGTGCCAGCAGCTCCAGACTAGCGGGAGAAGGGTATGAGCAGTTCTTC. The chain couples TRBV9 to TRBJ2-1; TRBD2 matches 12 bases. V shed 4 bases, J shed 8 bases, and the junction held 10 bases outside the gene matches. Looked up from germline, CDR1 is SGDLS and CDR2 is YYNGEE. This CDR3 has 16 residues.

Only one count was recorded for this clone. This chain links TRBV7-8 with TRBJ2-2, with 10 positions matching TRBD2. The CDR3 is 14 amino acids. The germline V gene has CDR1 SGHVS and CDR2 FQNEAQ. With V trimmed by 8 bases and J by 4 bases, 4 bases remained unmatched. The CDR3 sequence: CASLAGGPTGELFF. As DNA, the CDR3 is TGTGCCAGCTTAGCGGGAGGCCCCACCGGGGAGCTGTTTTTT.

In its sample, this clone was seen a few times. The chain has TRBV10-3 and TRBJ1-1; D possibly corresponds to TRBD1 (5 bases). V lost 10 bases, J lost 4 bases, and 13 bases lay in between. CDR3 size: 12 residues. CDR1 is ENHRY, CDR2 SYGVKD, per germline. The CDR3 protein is CATGGKGTEAFF. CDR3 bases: TGTGCCACCGGGGGTAAAGGCACTGAAGCTTTCTTT.

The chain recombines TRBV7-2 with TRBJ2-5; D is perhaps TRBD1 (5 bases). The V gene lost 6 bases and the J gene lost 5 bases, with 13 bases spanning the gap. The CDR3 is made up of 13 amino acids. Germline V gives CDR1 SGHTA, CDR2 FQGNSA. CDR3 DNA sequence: TGTGCCAGCAGTCGTCAGGGTCGGGAGACCCAGTACTTC. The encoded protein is CASSRQGRETQYF. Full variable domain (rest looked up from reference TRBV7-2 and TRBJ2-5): GAGVSQSPSNKVTEKGKDVELRCDPISGHTALYWYRQSLGQGLEFLIYFQGNSAPDKSGLPSDRFSAERTGGSVSTLTIQRTQQEDSAVYLCASSRQGRETQYFGPGTRLLVL.

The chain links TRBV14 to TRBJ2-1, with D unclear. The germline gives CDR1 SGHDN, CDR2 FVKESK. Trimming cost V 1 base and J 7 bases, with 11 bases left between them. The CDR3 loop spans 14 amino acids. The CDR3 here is CASSQAGWLNEQFF. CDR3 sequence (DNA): TGTGCCAGCAGCCAAGCTGGCTGGCTTAATGAGCAGTTCTTC.

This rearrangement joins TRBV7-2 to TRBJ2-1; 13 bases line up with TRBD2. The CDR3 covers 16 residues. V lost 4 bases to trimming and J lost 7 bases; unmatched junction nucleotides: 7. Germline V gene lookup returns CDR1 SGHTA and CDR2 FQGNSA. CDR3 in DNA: TGTGCCAGCAGCTCAACTAGCGGGAGGGCCGGGAATGAGCAGTTCTTC. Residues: CASSSTSGRAGNEQFF.